The rows below give T cell receptor beta chains drawn from one sample of a study of T cells in Graves' hyperthyroidism and ophthalmopathy. Each CDR3 protein gets one entry after TCRdb re-called the multiplex PCR reads with MiXCR. The data contain 550,000 to 700,000 distinct CDR3 sequences, about 15% of them singletons. Specimen: blood. The receptor source for this set is a woman aged 40 to 50 with Graves' ophthalmopathy. CDR3s include the opening cysteine and the closing phenylalanine or tryptophan. The D gene is left open where the match is weak. Size is omitted from some rows. Given values are once, few, many or a class for expanded clones.

cdr3_length j_call v_call clone_size d_call cdr3_aa cdr3_nt
14 TRBJ1-1 TRBV20-1 NA NA CSARGWRVDTEAFF TGCAGTGCTAGGGGTTGGAGGGTGGACACTGAAGCTTTCTTT
15 TRBJ2-7 TRBV6-5 many TRBD2 CASSYSGGRANEQYF TGTGCCAGCAGTTACTCGGGCGGGAGGGCCAACGAGCAGTACTTC
16 TRBJ2-7 TRBV6-5 once TRBD2 CASSYPASGGDYEQYF TGTGCCAGCAGTTACCCGGCTAGCGGGGGAGACTACGAGCAGTACTTC
14 TRBJ2-5 TRBV5-1 NA NA CVSRTGGSEETQYF TGCGTCAGCAGGACTGGGGGTTCTGAAGAGACCCAGTACTTC
12 TRBJ1-2 TRBV6-2/TRBV6-3 few NA CASSYSVISYTF TGTGCCAGCAGTTACTCGGTTATATCCTACACCTTC
13 TRBJ2-5 TRBV7-8 many NA CASSSDTKETQYF TGTGCCAGCAGCTCCGACACGAAAGAGACCCAGTACTTC
15 TRBJ2-7 TRBV30 many NA CAWRKRDFPPYEQYF TGTGCCTGGAGAAAACGGGACTTTCCTCCCTACGAGCAGTACTTC
11 TRBJ2-7 TRBV12-3/TRBV12-4 many NA CASSLAVEQYF TGTGCCAGCAGTTTAGCGGTGGAGCAGTACTTC
13 TRBJ2-1 TRBV19 few TRBD2 CATTSGFYNEQFF TGTGCCACGACTAGCGGGTTCTACAATGAGCAGTTCTTC
14 TRBJ2-1 TRBV28 many NA CASSFLSGVDEQFF TGTGCCAGCAGTTTTTTATCGGGCGTGGATGAGCAGTTCTTC
15 TRBJ2-2 TRBV3-1 NA TRBD2 CASSLGTRRIGELFF TGTGCCAGCAGCCTAGGGACTAGACGGATCGGGGAGCTGTTTTTT
16 TRBJ1-6 TRBV28 many NA CASSLPGAGGRSPLHF TGTGCCAGCAGTTTGCCGGGAGCGGGGGGCCGTTCACCCCTCCACTTT
14 TRBJ2-3 TRBV5-1 NA NA CASSGAGSTDTQYF TGCGCCAGCAGTGGAGCGGGTAGCACAGATACGCAGTATTTT
16 TRBJ2-7 TRBV11-1 many NA CASSPREAGRTYEQYF TGTGCCAGCAGCCCAAGGGAGGCGGGCCGTACCTACGAGCAGTACTTC
13 TRBJ2-5 TRBV6-5 many NA CASGAGRGETQYF TGTGCCAGCGGAGCCGGGAGAGGAGAGACCCAGTACTTC
16 TRBJ2-7 TRBV5-1 many TRBD1 CASSLNRGRFFPEQYF TGCGCCAGCAGCTTGAACAGGGGGCGTTTCTTCCCCGAGCAGTACTTC
13 TRBJ1-5 TRBV6-1 many NA CASRSDGDQPQHF TGTGCCAGCAGATCCGACGGTGATCAGCCCCAGCATTTT
11 TRBJ1-1 TRBV20-1 many NA CSATVNTEAFF TGCAGTGCTACGGTGAACACTGAAGCTTTCTTT
15 TRBJ2-7 TRBV28 many TRBD2 CATEPLAGPTYEQYF TGTGCCACCGAACCACTAGCGGGGCCAACCTACGAGCAGTACTTC
14 TRBJ2-7 TRBV12-3/TRBV12-4 many TRBD1 CASSMTGSAYEQYF TGTGCCAGCAGCATGACAGGGTCGGCCTACGAGCAGTACTTC
16 TRBJ2-3 TRBV27 NA NA CASGPLWEDRTDTQYF TGTGCCAGCGGTCCGTTGTGGGAGGATCGAACAGATACACAGTATTTT
13 TRBJ1-1 TRBV12-3/TRBV12-4 many TRBD1 CASSPTGYTEAFF TGTGCCAGCAGCCCGACAGGGTACACTGAAGCTTTCTTT